The present T cell receptor (beta chain) was sequenced within a study of cytomegalovirus exposure and HLA in healthy donors. TCRdb's copy holds only in-frame clones and misses some; the assay was immunoSEQ multiplex PCR. The sample lists under 250,000 clones, around nine tenths occurring once. On this clone: What it binds is not known.

General study findings and limits: High specificity and sensitivity for cytomegalovirus status were reported for the classifier. The authors enumerated under 200 TCR beta chains as linked to cytomegalovirus.

CDR1 and CDR2 (germline): LNHNV, YYDKDF (reference sequence). This CDR3 comprises 16 residues. V lost 7 bases, J lost 2 bases, and 21 bases lay in between. Sequencing was performed on PBMCs. The chain uses TRBV15 and TRBJ2-7; no clear D. This TCR was sampled from a woman aged 18-35 years in good health and CMV-seropositive. The CDR3 spells CATMNAMSGPPYEQYF. CDR3 nucleotide sequence: TGTGCCACCATGAACGCGATGTCCGGTCCGCCCTACGAGCAGTACTTC.